The 14 T cell receptor beta chains listed next were all sequenced from one sample in a study of human T cells and chemical hapten exposure. MiXCR was run by TCRdb on the RACE reads, yielding one entry per CDR3 protein. The sample carries fewer than 80,000 distinct CDR3 sequences, around 10% recorded once. As for time point: patch test 2, 6 weeks after DPC sensitization. Specified treatment: therapeutic diphenylcyclopropenone sensitization with weekly scalp DPC. Sequenced here: whole blood, sampled in connection with sensitization to the hapten diphenylcyclopropenone (DPC). The receptors stem from a woman aged 50 to 60 with alopecia areata. Some clones in this sample may be carry-over from other donors' samples.

In its sample, this clonotype was seen a few times. The chain combines TRBV7-2 with TRBJ2-7; D ambiguous. Trimming cost V 2 bases and J 3 bases, with 11 bases left between them. CDR3 size: 14 residues. From germline, CDR1 is SGHTA and CDR2 FQGNSA. CDR3: CASSLSRANYEQYF. The CDR3 DNA reads TGTGCCAGCAGCTTATCCCGGGCCAACTACGAGCAGTACTTC.

In the case of this clonotype: Given a much more abundant clone one base away, this may be a read error. The chain recombines TRBV5-1 with TRBJ2-7; D is uncertain. CDR1 is SGHRS and CDR2 is YFSETQ in the germline V gene. The CDR3 is made up of 14 amino acids. Trimming shortened V by 4 bases and J by 0 bases, and 11 bases separated the two germline ends. The CDR3 DNA reads TGCGCCAGCAGCGTTGACCCTAGCTCCTACGAGCAGTACTTC. The encoded protein is CASSVDPSSYEQYF. Using reference TRBV5-1 and TRBJ2-7 for the parts outside the CDR3, the full variable domain is KAGVTQTPRYLIKTRGQQVTLSCSPISGHRSVSWYQQTPGQGLQFLFEYFSETQRNKGNFPGRFSGRQFSNSRSEMNVSTLELGDSALYLCASSVDPSSYEQYFGPGTRLTVT.

This clonotype has a count of ten or more. V usage is TRBV18 and J usage is TRBJ2-1; 7 nucleotides match TRBD2. Trimming at V came to 3 bases and at J to 4 bases, leaving 9 bases not matched to a gene. The CDR3 runs 16 residues. Germline loops: CDR1 KGHSH, CDR2 LQKENI. CDR3 sequence (DNA): TGTGCCAGCTCACCTCCGGTACTAGCGATTTACAATGAGCAGTTCTTC. It specifies CASSPPVLAIYNEQFF. Looking up the rest from reference TRBV18 and TRBJ2-1 gives the full variable domain: NAGVMQNPRHLVRRRGQEARLRCSPMKGHSHVYWYRQLPEEGLKFMVYLQKENIIDESGMPKERFSAEFPKEGPSILRIQQVVRGDSAAYFCASSPPVLAIYNEQFFGPGTRLTVL.

This clonotype was observed a handful of times. V and J are TRBV5-1 and TRBJ2-1; the match to TRBD2 covers 7 bases. CDR1 is SGHRS and CDR2 is YFSETQ in the germline V gene. The V gene end was trimmed by 6 bases and the J gene end by 10 bases; junction bases not matched to a gene: 13. The length of the CDR3 is 14 residues. In DNA, the CDR3 is TGCGCCAGCACCTACTTTGCGGGAGCAGTCGAGCAGTTCTTC. Translation gives CASTYFAGAVEQFF.

This chain connects TRBV7-2 to TRBJ2-1; D call uncertain. Germline V CDR1 and CDR2: SGHTA, FQGNSA. Trimming left V 5 bases short and J 4 bases short, with 9 bases between. The CDR3 is made up of 13 amino acids. The CDR3 DNA sequence: TGTGCCAGCAGCATCGGACGGTACAATGAGCAGTTCTTC. This encodes CASSIGRYNEQFF.

This clonotype occurred many times. V usage is TRBV24-1 and J usage is TRBJ1-1; D remains unclear. CDR1 and CDR2 (germline): KGHDR, SFDVKD. The CDR3 contains 14 residues. V lost 5 bases, J lost 3 bases, and 12 bases lay in between. Here the CDR3 DNA reads TGTGCCACCAGTGGCCCCCCTCCTGACACTGAAGCTTTCTTT. Its protein product is CATSGPPPDTEAFF.

The table lists this clonotype with a few counts. This chain links TRBV7-9 with TRBJ2-5; D is unresolved. V was shortened by 4 bases and J by 0 bases, with 15 bases between the two germline ends. CDR3 length: 16 amino acids. In germline, CDR1 is SEHNR, CDR2 FQNEAQ (reference sequence). Written as DNA, the CDR3 is TGTGCCAGCAGCTCTACCGGACGGAAGAACCAAGAGACCCAGTACTTC. Amino acids: CASSSTGRKNQETQYF.

This clonotype has ten or more counts. The rearrangement joins TRBV5-5 to TRBJ2-4; D uncertain. The CDR3 extends over 15 amino acids. The germline gives CDR1 SGHKS, CDR2 YYEKEE (reference sequence). V was cut by 2 bases and J by 0 bases, with 9 bases left in between. The CDR3: CASSFSDLAKNIQYF. CDR3 nucleotide sequence: TGTGCCAGCAGCTTCTCTGACTTAGCCAAAAACATTCAGTACTTC.

This clonotype showed up many times. The chain has TRBV9 and TRBJ2-1; 7 positions match TRBD1. The CDR3 loop spans 14 amino acids. The germline gives CDR1 SGDLS, CDR2 YYNGEE. The V gene end was trimmed by 3 bases and the J gene end by 3 bases; junction bases not matched to a gene: 3. CDR3: CASSGQGYYNEQFF. CDR3 in DNA: TGTGCCAGCAGCGGACAGGGATACTACAATGAGCAGTTCTTC.

This clonotype was recorded at least ten times. The rearrangement uses TRBV5-1 and TRBJ1-1; D is unclear. The CDR3 covers 14 residues. Between the trimmed V and J ends, which lost 2 bases and 1 base, there was a span of 9 bases. The germline V gene encodes CDR1 SGHRS and CDR2 YFSETQ. The CDR3 sequence: CASSLGAANTEAFF. DNA of the CDR3: TGCGCCAGCAGCTTAGGTGCCGCGAACACTGAAGCTTTCTTT.

V is TRBV12-3 or TRBV12-4 and J is TRBJ1-2; unclear D gene. Deletions cut 6 bases from V and 4 bases from J, with 9 bases between. This CDR3 region has 12 residues. The CDR3 here is CASSLTSYGYTF. CDR3 sequence (DNA): TGTGCCAGCAGCTTGACCTCCTATGGCTACACCTTC.

In this sample, this clonotype turned up many times. The V call is TRBV20-1, the J call TRBJ1-1; 8 bases are shared with TRBD1. Germline CDR1 and CDR2: DFQATT and SNEGSKA (reference sequence). Trimming took 5 bases from V and 3 from J; bases not matched to a gene: 8. The CDR3 consists of 14 residues. CDR3 loop: CSAGAGGLDTEAFF. CDR3 sequence (DNA): TGCAGTGCTGGGGCAGGGGGCTTGGACACTGAAGCTTTCTTT.

This clonotype was recorded at least ten times. The chain couples TRBV9 to TRBJ1-1; D gene ambiguous. The germline CDR1 and CDR2 sequences are SGDLS and YYNGEE. The CDR3 runs to 14 residues. The ends were cut back, 0 bases at V and 3 bases at J, with 9 bases in the middle. CDR3 in DNA: TGTGCCAGCAGCGTAGAGGAGGCGTACACTGAAGCTTTCTTT. Translated, it gives CASSVEEAYTEAFF.

The gene calls are TRBV5-1 and TRBJ2-1; 8 bases are a match to TRBD1. The CDR3 loop spans 16 amino acids. Germline CDR1 and CDR2: SGHRS and YFSETQ. J lost 7 bases, V lost 1 base, and 10 bases had no gene match. DNA for the CDR3: TGCGCCAGCAGCTTGCTACGGACAGGGAGTGGGAATGAGCAGTTCTTC. Its protein product is CASSLLRTGSGNEQFF.